This T cell receptor (beta chain) was captured in a study of OX40 agonist ivuxolimab in advanced cancers. Study details: Age averaged around 60 years (range about 20 to 80), and around 87% were male.

Study-level results: CD4+ T cells averaged fewer expanded clones than CD8+ T cells. CD4+ and CD8+ T cells in blood underwent clonal expansion by week 6 at 0.1 to 3.0 mg/kg. It was not determined which antigens were specifically recognized by the peripheral T cells that had undergone clonal expansion.

The V end lost 4 bases, the J end lost 0 bases, and 13 bases lay between the germline ends. The CDR3 covers 15 residues. CDR1 and CDR2 (germline): SGDLS, YYNGEE. A word on this clone: Its matching antigen is unknown.

Method: immunoSEQ multiplex PCR; TCRdb's copy keeps in-frame clones and lacks some. Of tens of thousands of clones listed, approximately 93% are singletons. The chain is built from TRBV9 and TRBJ2-5; a possible D gene is TRBD1 (5 bases). The sequence was obtained from an adult with an advanced solid tumor such as melanoma, head and neck, liver or kidney cancer. The material sequenced was CD4+ or CD8+ T cells sorted from blood, taken in a trial of the OX40 agonist ivuxolimab. Here the CDR3 reads CASSPPGHYQETQYF. CDR3 sequence (DNA): TGTGCCAGCAGCCCCCCCGGACACTACCAAGAGACCCAGTACTTC.